This passage covers 31 T cell receptor beta chains from one sample sequenced in a study of blood T cell repertoires in COVID-19. Sequenced by immunoSEQ multiplex PCR; TCRdb stores in-frame clones only, minus some. This table has approximately 150,000 clones, more than 75% appearing once. The specimen was peripheral blood. All receptors derive from a human donor with acute or convalescent COVID-19. The donor label of this sample is uncertain.

The chain carries TRBV18 and TRBJ1-5, with 8 bases that match TRBD1. With 6 bases clipped from V and 0 bases from J, the junction kept 7 bases outside the gene matches. The germline CDR1 and CDR2 sequences are KGHSH and LQKENI. CDR3 length equals 16 residues. CDR3 sequence: CASSLNRGSSNQPQHF. In DNA form, the CDR3 reads TGTGCCAGCTCCCTCAACAGGGGGAGTAGCAATCAGCCCCAGCATTTT.

The J gene is TRBJ1-2, the V gene TRBV30; 8 bases fit TRBD1. This CDR3 is built from 16 residues. CDR1 and CDR2 from the germline V gene are GTSNPN and SVGIG (reference sequence). V was clipped by 1 base and J by 8 bases; unmatched bases: 15. This CDR3 is CAWSASHGRQGSGYTF. The CDR3 nucleotides read TGTGCCTGGAGTGCCTCCCACGGAAGACAGGGGAGCGGCTACACCTTC.

The chain has TRBV7-2 and TRBJ1-2; no definite D call. CDR3 size: 13 residues. V was cut by 1 base and J by 4 bases, with 7 bases left in between. Per germline, CDR1 SGHTA and CDR2 FQGNSA. As DNA, the CDR3 is TGTGCCAGCAGCTTAGATCCTACCTATGGCTACACCTTC. It translates to CASSLDPTYGYTF.

V and J are TRBV2 and TRBJ2-3, with D possibly being TRBD2 (6 bases). In germline, CDR1 is SNHLY, CDR2 FYNNEI. The CDR3 has 13 residues. V was trimmed by 2 bases and J by 5 bases, leaving 8 bases between them. CDR3 in amino acids: CASSERGGDTQYF. Here the CDR3 DNA reads TGTGCCAGCAGTGAACGGGGAGGAGATACGCAGTATTTT.

V is TRBV7-9 and J is TRBJ2-3; TRBD2 aligns across 9 bases. Germline V lookup: CDR1 SEHNR, CDR2 FQNEAQ (reference sequence). The J segment lost 2 bases and the V segment lost 7 bases, leaving 7 bases of the junction unmatched. The CDR3 spans 15 residues. The CDR3 loop reads CASTNGLAYTDTQYF. The CDR3 DNA sequence: TGTGCCAGCACCAATGGACTAGCGTACACAGATACGCAGTATTTT.

This sequence joins TRBV4-1 and TRBJ2-2; 12 bases line up with TRBD2. CDR3 size: 18 residues. V trimming: 1 base; J trimming: 0 bases; junction bases outside the gene matches: 3. Looked up from germline, CDR1 is MGHRA and CDR2 is YSYEKL. The CDR3 DNA is TGCGCCAGCAGCCAAGTGACTAGCGGGGGCGCGAACACCGGGGAGCTGTTTTTT. Translation gives CASSQVTSGGANTGELFF.

The V and J genes are TRBV2 and TRBJ1-6; D is perhaps TRBD1 (5 bases). The CDR3 loop spans 15 amino acids. In germline, CDR1 is SNHLY, CDR2 FYNNEI. V dropped 5 bases and J dropped 7 bases, with 15 bases sitting between them. This chain's CDR3 is CASSREGLRNSPLHF. CDR3 nucleotides: TGTGCCAGCAGTAGGGAGGGGTTGAGAAATTCACCCCTCCACTTT.

The rearrangement uses TRBV15 and TRBJ1-4, with TRBD1 matching 7 bases. The germline gives CDR1 LNHNV, CDR2 YYDKDF (reference sequence). The CDR3 loop spans 16 amino acids. V lost 0 bases, J lost 4 bases, and 5 bases stayed unmatched. This CDR3 reads CATSRDGDRLNEKLFF. CDR3 sequence (DNA): TGTGCCACCAGCAGAGATGGGGACAGACTTAATGAAAAACTGTTTTTT.

This chain links TRBV7-2 with TRBJ1-2, with TRBD1 as a possible D gene (6 bases). The CDR3 totals 14 residues. V was cut by 3 bases and J by 8 bases, with 16 bases left in between. In germline, CDR1 is SGHTA, CDR2 FQGNSA. The CDR3 reads CASSFRDTRMGYTF. In nucleotides, the CDR3 is TGTGCCAGCAGCTTTAGGGACACCCGAATGGGCTACACCTTC.

The chain carries TRBV18 and TRBJ2-2; D perhaps matches TRBD2 (6 bases). The germline CDR1 and CDR2 sequences are KGHSH and LQKENI. This CDR3 has 15 amino acids. V dropped 1 base and J dropped 2 bases, with 8 bases sitting between them. Here the CDR3 reads CASSPRLDNTGELFF. For the CDR3, the DNA is TGTGCCAGCTCACCACGACTAGATAACACCGGGGAGCTGTTTTTT.

V gene TRBV2 combines with J gene TRBJ2-2; TRBD1 agrees at 12 bases. Unmatched junction bases numbered 3, after V lost 7 bases and J lost 6 bases. CDR3 length equals 14 residues. The V gene's germline CDR1 is SNHLY and CDR2 FYNNEI. CDR3 loop: CASTRDRGPGELFF. DNA of the CDR3: TGTGCCAGCACCCGGGACAGGGGGCCCGGGGAGCTGTTTTTT.

The chain carries TRBV19 and TRBJ1-3; 10 bases fit TRBD1. This CDR3 contains 16 residues. With V trimmed by 3 bases and J by 8 bases, 10 bases remained unmatched. CDR1 LNHDA and CDR2 SQIVND come from the germline V gene (reference sequence). This CDR3 is CASSMGQGKPGDTIYF. CDR3 bases: TGTGCCAGTAGTATGGGACAGGGGAAACCTGGGGACACCATATATTTT.

This chain links TRBV2 with TRBJ2-4; 8 nucleotides line up with TRBD2. The V and J ends lost 7 bases and 3 bases, in that order; junction bases with no gene match: 5. Germline values: CDR1 SNHLY, CDR2 FYNNEI. CDR3 length equals 14 residues. CDR3 DNA: TGTGCCAGCATTATAAGCGGGAGCAAAAACATTCAGTACTTC. Its translation: CASIISGSKNIQYF.

The chain is built from TRBV5-1 and TRBJ2-3, with TRBD2 matching 7 bases. Germline CDR1 and CDR2: SGHRS and YFSETQ. CDR3 size: 15 residues. V was pared by 4 bases and J by 9 bases, with 14 bases of the junction left unmatched. This CDR3 is CASSVFDRTSNTQYF. CDR3 DNA sequence: TGCGCCAGCAGCGTATTCGATCGGACTAGTAACACGCAGTATTTT.

The rearrangement joins TRBV19 to TRBJ1-2; tentatively, D is TRBD1 (5 bases). V dropped 3 bases and J dropped 4 bases, with 15 bases sitting between them. Per the germline V gene, CDR1 is LNHDA and CDR2 is SQIVND (reference sequence). This CDR3 is built from 15 residues. CDR3 region: CASSIPPGNIYGYTF. The CDR3 DNA sequence: TGTGCCAGTAGTATCCCCCCAGGGAACATCTATGGCTACACCTTC. The full variable domain, in which reference TRBV19 and TRBJ1-2 provide the parts outside the CDR3, is DGGITQSPKYLFRKEGQNVTLSCEQNLNHDAMYWYRQDPGQGLRLIYYSQIVNDFQKGDIAEGYSVSREKKESFPLTVTSAQKNPTAFYLCASSIPPGNIYGYTFGSGTRLTVV.

This clone was observed once. This sequence joins TRBV4-3 and TRBJ2-2, with TRBD2 identical over 10 bases. The J segment lost 4 bases and the V segment lost 0 bases, leaving 11 bases of the junction unmatched. The germline CDR1 and CDR2 sequences are LGHNA and YSLEER. CDR3 length equals 19 residues. The CDR3 nucleotides read TGCGCCAGCAGCCAAGATTATGAGCGGGGGGGAGTCGGCACCGGGGAGCTGTTTTTT. This gives the protein CASSQDYERGGVGTGELFF.

The rearrangement joins TRBV5-6 to TRBJ2-1; TRBD2 might be the D (6 bases). The CDR3 has 15 amino acids. Germline CDR1 is SGHDT and CDR2 is YYEEEE. V was shortened by 3 bases and J by 7 bases, with 17 bases between the two germline ends. Here the CDR3 DNA reads TGTGCCAGCAGCTATCTCCGGACTATCGGGAATGAGCAGTTCTTC. Translating gives CASSYLRTIGNEQFF.

The V and J genes are TRBV7-9 and TRBJ2-7; 9 nucleotides align to TRBD2. The CDR3 is 15 residues long. J gave up 4 bases and V 2 bases, and 6 bases lay outside the gene matches. Germline V CDR1 and CDR2: SEHNR, FQNEAQ (reference sequence). CDR3: CASSLLGGRDYEQYV. CDR3 nucleotide sequence: TGTGCCAGCAGCTTATTGGGCGGGAGGGATTACGAGCAGTACGTC.

V usage is TRBV6-6 and J usage is TRBJ2-1, with D tentatively TRBD1 (5 bases). CDR3 length equals 18 residues. V was clipped by 5 bases and J by 0 bases, with 20 bases between them. Germline CDR1 and CDR2: MNHNY and SVGAGI (reference sequence). This chain's CDR3 is CASSLSRQYPSSYNEQFF. As DNA, the CDR3 is TGTGCCAGCAGTCTCTCCCGACAGTACCCAAGCTCCTACAATGAGCAGTTCTTC.

The rearrangement links TRBV23-1 to TRBJ1-2, with D possibly TRBD1 on 5 matching bases. TRBV23-1 is given ORF status, its function remaining uncertain. V gave up 7 bases and J gave up 6 bases, with 18 bases separating them. The CDR3 totals 14 residues. This CDR3 is CASTWFGGEDGYTF. In DNA, the CDR3 is TGCGCCAGCACGTGGTTCGGGGGTGAGGATGGCTACACCTTC.

CDR3 coding DNA: TGTGCCAGCAGCTTGGATACAGCTAACTATGGCTACACCTTC. Amino acids: CASSLDTANYGYTF. The chain carries TRBV5-5 and TRBJ1-2; D remains unclear. Germline assignment: CDR1 SGHKS and CDR2 YYEKEE (reference sequence). The germline V and J ends were trimmed by 0 bases and 0 bases, with 6 bases remaining between them. The CDR3 runs 14 residues.

This chain connects TRBV19 to TRBJ1-5; tentative D call: TRBD1 (6 bases). CDR1 is LNHDA, CDR2 SQIVND, per germline (reference sequence). The CDR3 runs to 14 residues. V dropped 4 bases and J dropped 5 bases, with 12 bases sitting between them. The CDR3 loop reads CASSNRVGYQPQHF. As DNA, the CDR3 is TGTGCCAGTAGTAACAGGGTGGGTTATCAGCCCCAGCATTTT.

J is TRBJ1-1 and V is TRBV10-3, with 7 bases that match TRBD1. CDR1 and CDR2 (germline): ENHRY, SYGVKD. The CDR3 spans 12 residues. J was trimmed by 5 bases and V by 7 bases; bases with no gene match: 4. CDR3 sequence: CAINRGQTEAFF. The CDR3 DNA follows: TGTGCCATCAACAGGGGACAAACTGAAGCTTTCTTT.

This rearrangement joins TRBV6-5 to TRBJ1-1, with 8 bases lining up with TRBD1. The V and J ends lost 5 bases and 3 bases, in that order; junction bases with no gene match: 5. The CDR3 is made up of 14 amino acids. Germline V CDR1 and CDR2: MNHEY, SVGAGI. The CDR3 bases are TGTGCCAGCAGTACCAGGGGGCAGGACACTGAAGCTTTCTTT. It is translated as CASSTRGQDTEAFF.

The chain employs TRBV6-5 and TRBJ1-1; D possibly corresponds to TRBD1 (6 bases). Germline V CDR1 and CDR2: MNHEY, SVGAGI. V was trimmed by 2 bases and J by 6 bases, leaving 10 bases between them. There are 13 residues in the CDR3. Here the CDR3 reads CASSYKQGSEAFF. CDR3 bases: TGTGCCAGCAGTTACAAACAGGGCTCTGAAGCTTTCTTT.

This clone was detected once. The chain is built from TRBV29-1 and TRBJ1-3; 7 nucleotides match TRBD1. The J segment lost 4 bases and the V segment lost 7 bases, leaving 10 bases of the junction unmatched. CDR1 and CDR2 from the germline V gene are SQVTM and ANQGSEA. CDR3 length: 14 residues. CDR3 amino acids: CSANGQGEGNTIYF. The CDR3 DNA sequence: TGCAGCGCCAACGGGCAGGGGGAAGGAAACACCATATATTTT.

This chain joins TRBV2 and TRBJ2-7; 7 bases agree with TRBD1. CDR1 is SNHLY and CDR2 is FYNNEI in the germline V gene. The length of the CDR3 is 14 residues. V gave up 10 bases and J gave up 6 bases; unmatched junction bases: 15. In DNA, the CDR3 is TGTGCCACCCAATTAAACAGGGGATTCGGCGAGCAGTACGTC. Amino acid sequence: CATQLNRGFGEQYV.

The chain carries TRBV16 and TRBJ1-5; D is unclear. The V gene lost 0 bases and the J gene lost 4 bases, with 7 bases spanning the gap. CDR3 length equals 14 residues. Germline V gene sequence: CDR1 KGHSY, CDR2 FQNENV. The CDR3 spells CASSQSGRNQPQHF. Written as DNA, the CDR3 is TGTGCCAGCAGCCAATCGGGGAGAAATCAGCCCCAGCATTTT. Filled out from reference TRBV16 and TRBJ1-5, the complete variable domain reads GEEVAQTPKHLVRGEGQKAKLYCAPIKGHSYVFWYQQVLKNEFKFLISFQNENVFDETGMPKERFSAKCLPNSPCSLEIQATKLEDSAVYFCASSQSGRNQPQHFGDGTRLSIL.

J is TRBJ1-1 and V is TRBV18; 10 bases line up with TRBD1. Germline loops: CDR1 KGHSH, CDR2 LQKENI. This CDR3 contains 15 residues. V shed 3 bases, J shed 3 bases, and the junction held 4 bases outside the gene matches. CDR3 sequence (DNA): TGTGCCAGCTCACCGCCGGGACAGGGGTACACTGAAGCTTTCTTT. It is translated as CASSPPGQGYTEAFF. The complete variable domain, with remaining parts taken from reference TRBV18 and TRBJ1-1, reads NAGVMQNPRHLVRRRGQEARLRCSPMKGHSHVYWYRQLPEEGLKFMVYLQKENIIDESGMPKERFSAEFPKEGPSILRIQQVVRGDSAAYFCASSPPGQGYTEAFFGQGTRLTVV.

The chain combines TRBV6-5 with TRBJ2-5; tentative D call: TRBD2 (6 bases). The V gene lost 0 bases and the J gene lost 4 bases, with 12 bases spanning the gap. Germline values: CDR1 MNHEY, CDR2 SVGAGI. The CDR3 contains 15 residues. For the CDR3, the DNA is TGTGCCAGCAGTTACTCGGGCGGCGGGGCAGAGACCCAGTACTTC. Protein product: CASSYSGGGAETQYF.

Here the CDR3 DNA reads TGTGCCAGCAGTGACTCGGGGCAGGGTCCTGGGGCCAACGTCCTGACTTTC. It is translated as CASSDSGQGPGANVLTF. The chain joins TRBV6-4 to TRBJ2-6, with D maybe TRBD1 (5 bases). Germline CDR1 is MRHNA and CDR2 is SNTAGT. The V gene lost 0 bases and the J gene lost 2 bases, with 11 bases spanning the gap. This CDR3 is built from 17 residues.